The rows below give T cell receptor beta chains drawn from one sample of a study of shared clonotypes between healthy human individuals. The method was immunoSEQ multiplex PCR; TCRdb's version includes in-frame clones alone and lacks a portion of them. The sample has under 1,100,000 clones; 70% to 80% are singletons. Sequenced sample: memory CD4+ T cells from PBMCs. Receptor source: a young man in good health. Some clones in this sample may be carry-over from other donors' samples. Each CDR3 is given with its conserved first and last residue. The D gene is left open where the match is weak. Rows may omit the clone size; those that give it use once, few, many or a size class.

cdr3_length d_call clone_size j_call v_call cdr3_aa cdr3_nt
16 TRBD1 NA TRBJ2-3 TRBV11-3 CASSPGQGLMGDTQYF TGTGCCAGCAGCCCCGGACAGGGCCTGATGGGGGATACGCAGTATTTT
14 TRBD2 many TRBJ2-5 TRBV5-1 CASSPRAGDETQYF TGCGCCAGCAGCCCCCGCGCGGGGGATGAGACCCAGTACTTC
13 TRBD1 NA TRBJ1-1 TRBV6-1 CASSPLRTGEAFF TGTGCCAGCAGTCCCCTTAGGACAGGTGAAGCTTTCTTT
17 NA NA TRBJ2-2 TRBV5-1 CASSWSVAAPNTGELFF TGCGCCAGCAGCTGGAGTGTAGCGGCTCCGAACACCGGGGAGCTGTTTTTT
13 NA few TRBJ2-5 TRBV10-3 CAISGYLGETQYF TGTGCCATCAGTGGCTATTTGGGAGAGACCCAGTACTTC
17 NA NA TRBJ2-4 TRBV4-2 CASSQALGNIAKNIQYF TGTGCCAGCAGCCAGGCACTTGGCAACATAGCCAAAAACATTCAGTACTTC
13 NA NA TRBJ2-5 TRBV4-2 CASSYRVGETQYF TGTGCCAGCAGCTACAGGGTCGGGGAGACCCAGTACTTC
18 TRBD2 NA TRBJ2-6 TRBV5-1 CASSQTSSGRNRANVLTF TGTGCCAGCAGCCAAACCTCTAGCGGGAGGAATAGGGCCAACGTCCTGACTTTC
13 NA NA TRBJ1-2 TRBV5-1 CASRTGPLRGYTF TGCGCCAGCAGAACGGGGCCTTTGAGGGGCTACACCTTC
12 NA NA TRBJ2-2 TRBV28 CASSLSPGELFF TGTGCCAGCAGTTTGAGCCCCGGGGAGCTGTTTTTT
13 NA NA TRBJ1-3 TRBV30 CAWSPLDGSTIYF TGTGCCTGGAGTCCCCTCGATGGAAGCACCATATATTTT
19 TRBD1 few TRBJ2-2 TRBV5-4 CASRSRDRGRRETTGELFF TGTGCCAGCAGGTCCCGGGACAGGGGGCGGCGGGAGACCACCGGGGAGCTGTTTTTT
14 TRBD1 NA TRBJ1-2 TRBV5-6 CASSSGQGAYGYTF TGTGCCAGCAGCTCCGGTCAGGGGGCCTATGGCTACACCTTC
15 NA NA TRBJ2-7 TRBV19 CASSLQGRGSYEQYF TGTGCCAGTAGCCTACAGGGCCGTGGTTCCTACGAGCAGTACTTC
11 NA NA TRBJ2-5 TRBV7-2 CASSLDGTQYF TGTGCCAGCAGCTTAGACGGGACCCAGTACTTC
14 TRBD1 NA TRBJ1-1 TRBV10-2 CASRPGQMNTEAFF TGCGCCAGCAGACCGGGACAGATGAACACTGAAGCTTTCTTT
15 NA NA TRBJ1-4 TRBV27 CASSLRGGQNEKLFF TGTGCCAGCAGTTTAAGGGGGGGGCAGAATGAAAAACTGTTTTTT
14 TRBD2 NA TRBJ2-3 TRBV9 CASSVVGRVDTQYF TGTGCCAGCAGCGTTGTCGGGAGGGTGGATACGCAGTATTTT
15 TRBD1 NA TRBJ1-1 TRBV11-1 CASSLRGRGDTEAFF TGTGCCAGCAGCTTAAGGGGGCGCGGAGACACTGAAGCTTTCTTT
14 NA once TRBJ1-2 TRBV5-1 CASSLQGPSGGYTF TGCGCCAGCAGCTTACAGGGTCCCTCGGGAGGCTACACCTTC
13 NA NA TRBJ1-1 TRBV28 CASSLRFNTEAFF TGTGCCAGCAGTTTGAGGTTTAACACTGAAGCTTTCTTT
17 NA once TRBJ2-3 TRBV4-2 CASSQDFAQGRSDTQYF TGTGCCAGCAGCCAAGATTTTGCCCAGGGGCGGTCAGATACGCAGTATTTT
15 NA few TRBJ2-1 TRBV18 CASSPRLSSYNEQFF TGTGCCAGCTCACCACGACTCAGCTCCTACAATGAGCAGTTCTTC
11 NA NA TRBJ2-3 TRBV28 CAAGTTDTQYF TGTGCTGCGGGGACAACAGATACGCAGTATTTT
15 NA NA TRBJ2-2 TRBV7-2 CASTYSGANTGELFF TGTGCCAGCACCTACTCCGGGGCGAACACCGGGGAGCTGTTCTTT
17 NA NA TRBJ1-5 TRBV10-3 CAISESAGARGNQPQHF TGTGCCATCAGTGAGTCGGCAGGGGCGCGTGGCAATCAGCCCCAGCATTTT
14 NA NA TRBJ1-2 TRBV5-4 CASSMGHSNYGYTF TGTGCCAGCAGCATGGGACACTCTAACTATGGCTACACCTTC
14 TRBD1 few TRBJ1-2 TRBV29-1 CSVEDRTGGIGYTF TGCAGCGTTGAAGATCGAACAGGGGGGATTGGCTACACCTTC
14 NA NA TRBJ1-5 TRBV28 CASSPAGRNQPQHF TGTGCCAGCAGTCCCGCGGGACGGAATCAGCCCCAGCATTTT
16 NA NA TRBJ2-5 TRBV5-4 CASSPDLTRRVETQYF TGTGCCAGCAGCCCAGACCTGACTAGAAGAGTGGAGACCCAGTACTTC
16 TRBD1 NA TRBJ1-4 TRBV6-1 CASSEAGDRGNEKLFF TGTGCCAGCAGTGAAGCCGGGGACAGGGGCAACGAAAAACTGTTTTTT
14 NA NA TRBJ2-3 TRBV13 CASCGPPATDTQYF TGTGCCAGCTGCGGACCACCAGCCACAGATACGCAGTATTTT
14 NA NA TRBJ1-2 TRBV28 CASNPIGANYGYTF TGTGCCAGCAATCCGATCGGCGCTAACTATGGCTACACCTTC
14 NA NA TRBJ1-1 TRBV7-6 CASSPRAMNTEAFF TGTGCCAGCAGCCCTAGGGCGATGAACACTGAAGCTTTCTTT
14 NA NA TRBJ1-6 TRBV15 CATSRASNFSPLHF TGTGCCACCAGCAGAGCGTCGAACTTTTCACCCCTCCACTTT
17 NA NA TRBJ1-5 TRBV28 CASSLPGRGRYNQPQHF TGTGCCAGCAGTTTACCGGGACGGGGCAGGTACAATCAGCCCCAGCATTTT
13 NA NA TRBJ1-5 TRBV6-4 CASSGGPGQPQHF TGTGCCAGCAGTGGGGGTCCCGGCCAGCCCCAGCATTTT
17 NA NA TRBJ2-7 TRBV21-1 CASSKWALRDSYNEQYF TGTGCCAGCAGCAAATGGGCACTCCGGGACTCCTACAACGAGCAGTACTTC
16 NA NA TRBJ2-2 TRBV7-9 CASSLGGRGNTGELFF TGTGCCAGCAGCTTAGGGGGCCGGGGAAACACCGGGGAGCTGTTTTTT
15 NA NA TRBJ1-2 TRBV6-1 CASRAYLGSDYGYTF TGTGCCAGCAGAGCTTACCTCGGCAGCGACTATGGCTACACCTTC